This TCR beta chain was identified during a study of blood T cell repertoires in COVID-19. Background on the study: T cells, B-cell-depleted T cells, or PBMCs provided the cDNA or gDNA that served as material.

In the authors' methods: Scientists estimated how many nucleated cells there were by amplifying reference gene primers. Only in-frame clones appear in the TCRdb table, and some are missing; sequencing was by immunoSEQ multiplex PCR. V, J and clone size reflect that table, while D and trimming were determined from the DNA. The table shows roughly 200,000 clones, with 70% to 80% occurring only once. This TCR derives from a woman in her 50s with active or convalescent COVID-19. Sequencing used peripheral blood.

This chain's CDR3 is CASSLAWRGGPDTQYF. CDR3 DNA sequence: TGTGCCAGCAGCTTGGCCTGGCGGGGGGGTCCAGATACGCAGTATTTT. The rearrangement links TRBV5-4 to TRBJ2-3; TRBD2 agrees at 9 bases. The V and J ends lost 0 bases and 4 bases, in that order; junction bases with no gene match: 6. The CDR3 totals 16 residues. CDR1 and CDR2 from the germline V gene are SGHNT and YYREEE (reference sequence). The whole variable domain, filled in from reference TRBV5-4 and TRBJ2-3, reads ETGVTQSPTHLIKTRGQQVTLRCSSQSGHNTVSWYQQALGQGPQFIFQYYREEENGRGNFPPRFSGLQFPNYSSELNVNALELDDSALYLCASSLAWRGGPDTQYFGPGTRLTVL.